The 17 T cell receptor beta chains listed next were all sequenced from one sample in a study of shared clonotypes between healthy human individuals. Method: immunoSEQ multiplex PCR; TCRdb's copy keeps in-frame clones and lacks some. The sample records under 1,900,000 clones, around 98.5% being singletons. The sequencing sample was made of naive CD4+ T cells sorted from blood. The subset denotes: CD45RA+ positively selected. Receptors were obtained from a man aged 25-45 years in good health.

About this clone itself: The sample has other DNA sequences that encode this CDR3 too. The rearrangement links TRBV7-7 to TRBJ2-3; 12 bases fit TRBD2. Germline CDR1 SSHAT, CDR2 FNYEAQ (reference sequence). This CDR3 has 15 residues. J lost 3 bases, V lost 5 bases, and 3 bases had no gene match. CDR3: CASSRGLAGTDTQYF. In nucleotides, the CDR3 is TGTGCCAGCAGCCGTGGACTAGCGGGAACAGATACGCAGTATTTT.

The chain links TRBV7-3 to TRBJ2-2; 10 nucleotides agree with TRBD2. Germline V gene sequence: CDR1 SGHTA, CDR2 FQGTGA. The CDR3 covers 15 residues. The trim removed 4 bases at V and 7 bases at J, leaving 6 bases unmatched. The CDR3: CASSSQAGGHGELFF. As DNA, the CDR3 is TGTGCCAGCAGCTCACAAGCGGGAGGGCACGGGGAGCTGTTTTTT.

As concerns this clone: In the same sample, other DNA sequences code for this CDR3. The CDR3 nucleotides read TGTGCCAGCAGCTTTGGACTAGCGGGAGTGACGGGGGAGCTGTTTTTT. Residues: CASSFGLAGVTGELFF. V and J are TRBV7-2 and TRBJ2-2; 13 nucleotides agree with TRBD2. The CDR3 length is 16 residues. Germline V gene data show CDR1 as SGHTA and CDR2 as FQGNSA. After removal of 3 bases from V and 8 bases from J, the junction contained 6 bases not matched to a gene.

The chain links TRBV7-9 to TRBJ2-1, with D maybe TRBD2 (7 bases). CDR1 and CDR2 from the germline V gene are SEHNR and FQNEAQ (reference sequence). The CDR3 contains 14 residues. The germline V and J ends were trimmed by 8 bases and 3 bases, with 14 bases remaining between them. CDR3 bases: TGTGCCAGCGCAATTAGGGGGGGCTACAATGAGCAGTTCTTC. Protein product: CASAIRGGYNEQFF.

This chain joins TRBV18 and TRBJ1-1; D is unresolved. CDR3 length: 13 residues. V was cut by 2 bases and J by 4 bases, with 8 bases left in between. Germline V CDR1 and CDR2: KGHSH, LQKENI. CDR3 amino acids: CASSPGVPTEAFF. The CDR3 DNA reads as TGTGCCAGCTCACCAGGGGTTCCCACTGAAGCTTTCTTT. Together with reference TRBV18 and TRBJ1-1, the CDR3 gives the full variable domain: NAGVMQNPRHLVRRRGQEARLRCSPMKGHSHVYWYRQLPEEGLKFMVYLQKENIIDESGMPKERFSAEFPKEGPSILRIQQVVRGDSAAYFCASSPGVPTEAFFGQGTRLTVV.

V usage is TRBV7-2 and J usage is TRBJ1-5; D is undetermined. Germline assignment: CDR1 SGHTA and CDR2 FQGNSA. CDR3 length: 16 amino acids. Trimming removed 5 bases at V and 1 base at J, with 15 bases between. CDR3 nucleotides: TGTGCCAGCAGCCCTCGGGGAGGGAGGAGCAATCAGCCCCAGCATTTT. Its protein is CASSPRGGRSNQPQHF.

The chain employs TRBV7-2 and TRBJ2-3, with 7 nucleotides matching TRBD1. The CDR3 extends over 17 amino acids. After removal of 6 bases from V and 0 bases from J, the junction contained 12 bases not matched to a gene. Germline V gene data show CDR1 as SGHTA and CDR2 as FQGNSA. The CDR3 loop reads CASRQRGTELSTDTQYF. The CDR3, as DNA: TGTGCCAGCAGGCAGAGGGGGACAGAACTAAGCACAGATACGCAGTATTTT.

Only one count was recorded for this clone. The chain recombines TRBV15 with TRBJ2-7; D is possibly TRBD1 (5 bases). The CDR3 covers 13 residues. Trimming took 5 bases from V and 2 from J, leaving 10 bases between them. The germline gives CDR1 LNHNV, CDR2 YYDKDF (reference sequence). The CDR3 spells CATSLPGTYEQYF. CDR3 DNA sequence: TGTGCCACCAGCCTGCCAGGGACCTACGAGCAGTACTTC.

The chain joins TRBV5-3 to TRBJ2-1; TRBD2 aligns across 8 bases. TRBV5-3 is marked as an open reading frame, function uncertain. The CDR3 is 15 residues long. The V and J ends lost 0 bases and 10 bases, in that order; junction bases with no gene match: 9. The DNA for the CDR3 is TGTGCCAGAAGCTTGGAATTAGCGGGAATGAGGGAGCAGTTCTTC. Its translation: CARSLELAGMREQFF.

The rearrangement joins TRBV6-5 to TRBJ2-7, with 7 bases fitting TRBD1. J lost 0 bases, V lost 5 bases, and 4 bases had no gene match. There are 14 residues in the CDR3. The germline V gene has CDR1 MNHEY and CDR2 SVGAGI. Written as DNA, the CDR3 is TGTGCCAGCAGTGACCGGACAGGCTCCTACGAGCAGTACTTC. Its protein is CASSDRTGSYEQYF.

This clone was seen once. The chain combines TRBV6-6 with TRBJ2-7; D not certain. V gave up 0 bases and J gave up 3 bases, with 9 bases separating them. From germline, CDR1 is MNHNY and CDR2 SVGAGI (reference sequence). There are 14 residues in the CDR3. CDR3 DNA sequence: TGTGCCAGCAGTTACTCGATGGCAAACTACGAGCAGTACTTC. It is translated as CASSYSMANYEQYF.

This chain connects TRBV6-5 to TRBJ2-5, with D unresolved. With 6 bases removed from V and 5 bases from J, the gap between germline ends came to 7 bases. This CDR3 spans 11 amino acids. Germline V CDR1 and CDR2: MNHEY, SVGAGI. CDR3 DNA sequence: TGTGCCAGCAGCGATCGTGAGACCCAGTACTTC. Encoded protein: CASSDRETQYF.

This chain uses TRBV14 with TRBJ1-5; 7 bases are shared with TRBD1. V gave up 8 bases and J gave up 4 bases; unmatched junction bases: 20. Per the germline V gene, CDR1 is SGHDN and CDR2 is FVKESK. This CDR3 is 18 amino acids long. In DNA form, the CDR3 reads TGTGCCAGCGACAGGGTTGGGGGAGGTCTCCCAGGGAATCAGCCCCAGCATTTT. The encoded protein is CASDRVGGGLPGNQPQHF.

This sequence joins TRBV18 and TRBJ1-1; a possible D gene is TRBD1 (6 bases). The CDR3 runs 13 residues. Per the germline V gene, CDR1 is KGHSH and CDR2 is LQKENI. The V and J ends lost 3 bases and 11 bases respectively, with 16 bases between them. The CDR3 protein is CASSPTGDERAFF. Written as DNA, the CDR3 is TGTGCCAGCTCACCGACAGGAGACGAAAGGGCTTTCTTT.

The V gene is TRBV25-1, the J gene TRBJ2-7, with a tentative D call TRBD2 (6 bases). Germline V CDR1 and CDR2: MGHDK, SYGVNS. The V gene lost 5 bases and the J gene lost 0 bases, with 11 bases spanning the gap. The CDR3 spans 14 residues. This CDR3 reads CASSSGSFSYEQYF. The CDR3 DNA reads as TGTGCCAGCAGTAGCGGGTCCTTCTCCTACGAGCAGTACTTC.

V usage is TRBV19 and J usage is TRBJ1-1; TRBD1 aligns across 8 bases. The V segment lost 4 bases and the J segment 1 base; nucleotides outside the gene matches: 11. Germline V lookup: CDR1 LNHDA, CDR2 SQIVND (reference sequence). The CDR3 totals 17 residues. The CDR3 sequence: CASSTIVLTGANTEAFF. DNA of the CDR3: TGTGCCAGTAGTACCATAGTCCTGACAGGGGCGAACACTGAAGCTTTCTTT.

As concerns this clone: The sample holds other DNA sequences that translate to the same CDR3. The gene calls are TRBV2 and TRBJ2-7; D perhaps matches TRBD1 (6 bases). Germline V gene sequence: CDR1 SNHLY, CDR2 FYNNEI. The CDR3 consists of 12 residues. Trimming stripped 4 bases from V and 3 bases from J, with 7 bases between. CDR3 bases: TGTGCCAGCAGTGTACAGGGCTACGAGCAGTACTTC. It is translated as CASSVQGYEQYF.